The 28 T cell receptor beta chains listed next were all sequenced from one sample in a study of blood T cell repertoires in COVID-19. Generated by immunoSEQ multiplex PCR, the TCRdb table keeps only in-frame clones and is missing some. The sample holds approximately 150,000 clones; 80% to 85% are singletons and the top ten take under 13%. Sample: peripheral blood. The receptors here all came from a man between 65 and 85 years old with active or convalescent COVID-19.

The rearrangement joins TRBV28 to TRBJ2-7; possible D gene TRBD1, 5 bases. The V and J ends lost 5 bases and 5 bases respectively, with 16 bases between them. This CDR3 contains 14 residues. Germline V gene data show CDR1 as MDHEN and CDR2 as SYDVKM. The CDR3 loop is CASSLLGRGHEQYF. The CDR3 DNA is TGTGCCAGCAGTCTCCTGGGTAGGGGCCACGAGCAGTACTTC.

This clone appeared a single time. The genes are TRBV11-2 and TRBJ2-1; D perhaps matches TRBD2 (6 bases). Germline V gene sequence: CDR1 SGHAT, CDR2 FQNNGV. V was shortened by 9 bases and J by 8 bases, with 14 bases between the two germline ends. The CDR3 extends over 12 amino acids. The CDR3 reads CASRGPGDEQFF. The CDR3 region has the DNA TGTGCCAGTAGAGGGCCGGGAGATGAGCAGTTCTTC.

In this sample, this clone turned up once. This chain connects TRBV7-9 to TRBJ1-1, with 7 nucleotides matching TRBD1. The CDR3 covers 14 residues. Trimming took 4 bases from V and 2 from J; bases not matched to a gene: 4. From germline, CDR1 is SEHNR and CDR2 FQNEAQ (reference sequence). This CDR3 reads CASSWDSKNTEAFF. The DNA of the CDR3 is TGTGCCAGCAGCTGGGACAGCAAAAACACTGAAGCTTTCTTT.

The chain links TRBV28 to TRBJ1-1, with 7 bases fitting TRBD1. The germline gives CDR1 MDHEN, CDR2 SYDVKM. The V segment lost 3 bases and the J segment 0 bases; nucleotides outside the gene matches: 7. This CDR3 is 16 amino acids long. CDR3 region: CASSFPRGNLNTEAFF. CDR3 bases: TGTGCCAGCAGTTTCCCCAGGGGGAATTTGAACACTGAAGCTTTCTTT.

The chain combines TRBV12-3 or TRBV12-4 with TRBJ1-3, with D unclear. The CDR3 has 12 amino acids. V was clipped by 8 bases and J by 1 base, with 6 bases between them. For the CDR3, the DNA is TGTGCCAGCGGCCAGTCTGGAAACACCATATATTTT. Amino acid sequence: CASGQSGNTIYF.

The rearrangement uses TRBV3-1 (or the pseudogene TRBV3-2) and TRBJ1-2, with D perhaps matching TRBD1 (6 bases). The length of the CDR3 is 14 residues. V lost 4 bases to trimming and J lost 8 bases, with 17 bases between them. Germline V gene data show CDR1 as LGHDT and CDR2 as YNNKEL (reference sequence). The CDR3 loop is CASSPDRRRWGYTF. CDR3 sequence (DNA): TGTGCCAGCAGCCCCGACAGGCGCCGTTGGGGCTACACCTTC.

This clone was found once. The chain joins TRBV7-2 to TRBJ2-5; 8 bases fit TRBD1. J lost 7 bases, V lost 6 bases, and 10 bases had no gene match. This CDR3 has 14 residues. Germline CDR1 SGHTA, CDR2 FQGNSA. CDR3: CASSLPQGATTQYF. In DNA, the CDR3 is TGTGCCAGCAGTCTCCCTCAGGGGGCAACGACCCAGTACTTC.

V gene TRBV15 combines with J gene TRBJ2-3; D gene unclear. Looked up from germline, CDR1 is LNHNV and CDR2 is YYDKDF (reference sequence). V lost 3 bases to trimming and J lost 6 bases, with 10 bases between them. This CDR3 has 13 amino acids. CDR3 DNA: TGTGCCACCAGCAGCCCCCGCGGTGATACGCAGTATTTT. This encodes CATSSPRGDTQYF.

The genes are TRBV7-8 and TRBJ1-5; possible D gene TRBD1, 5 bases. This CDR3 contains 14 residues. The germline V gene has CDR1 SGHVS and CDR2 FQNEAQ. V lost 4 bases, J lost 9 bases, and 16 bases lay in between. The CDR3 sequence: CASSWQGLGRPQHF. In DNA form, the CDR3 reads TGTGCCAGCAGCTGGCAGGGTTTGGGCCGGCCCCAGCATTTT. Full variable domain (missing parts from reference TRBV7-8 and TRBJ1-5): GAGVSQSPRYKVAKRGQDVALRCDPISGHVSLFWYQQALGQGPEFLTYFQNEAQLDKSGLPSDRFFAERPEGSVSTLKIQRTQQEDSAVYLCASSWQGLGRPQHFGDGTRLSIL.

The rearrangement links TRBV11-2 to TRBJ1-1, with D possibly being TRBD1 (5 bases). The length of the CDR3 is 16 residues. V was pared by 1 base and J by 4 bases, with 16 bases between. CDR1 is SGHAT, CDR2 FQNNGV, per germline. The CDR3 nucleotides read TGTGCCAGCAGCTTAGTAGGTGGGCAGGGTATCACTGAAGCTTTCTTT. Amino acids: CASSLVGGQGITEAFF. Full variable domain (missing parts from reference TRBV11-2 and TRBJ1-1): EAGVAQSPRYKIIEKRQSVAFWCNPISGHATLYWYQQILGQGPKLLIQFQNNGVVDDSQLPKDRFSAERLKGVDSTLKIQPAKLEDSAVYLCASSLVGGQGITEAFFGQGTRLTVV.

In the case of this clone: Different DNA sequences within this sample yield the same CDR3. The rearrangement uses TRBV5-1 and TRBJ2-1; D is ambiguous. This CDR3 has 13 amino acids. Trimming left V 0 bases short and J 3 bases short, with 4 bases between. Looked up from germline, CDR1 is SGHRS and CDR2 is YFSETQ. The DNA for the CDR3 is TGCGCCAGCAGCTTGGATAGCTACAATGAGCAGTTCTTC. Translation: CASSLDSYNEQFF.

CDR3 residues: CASSRGQGNSPLHF. The CDR3 DNA sequence: TGTGCCAGTAGTCGGGGACAGGGAAATTCACCCCTCCACTTT. This chain connects TRBV19 to TRBJ1-6; 9 bases align to TRBD1. From germline, CDR1 is LNHDA and CDR2 SQIVND (reference sequence). The CDR3 has 14 residues. V gave up 5 bases and J gave up 7 bases; unmatched junction bases: 3.

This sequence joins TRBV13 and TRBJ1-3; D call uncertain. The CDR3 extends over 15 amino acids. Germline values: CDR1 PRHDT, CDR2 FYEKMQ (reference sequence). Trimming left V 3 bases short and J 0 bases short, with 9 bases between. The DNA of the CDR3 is TGTGCCAGCAGCTTGCGGAAGAGCTCTGGAAACACCATATATTTT. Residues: CASSLRKSSGNTIYF.

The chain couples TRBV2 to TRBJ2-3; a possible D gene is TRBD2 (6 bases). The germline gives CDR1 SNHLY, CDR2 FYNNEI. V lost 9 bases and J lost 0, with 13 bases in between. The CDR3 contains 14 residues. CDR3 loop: CASTGGSSTDTQYF. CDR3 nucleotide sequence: TGTGCCAGTACCGGGGGATCTAGCACAGATACGCAGTATTTT. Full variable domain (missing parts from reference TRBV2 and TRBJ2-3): EPEVTQTPSHQVTQMGQEVILRCVPISNHLYFYWYRQILGQKVEFLVSFYNNEISEKSEIFDDQFSVERPDGSNFTLKIRSTKLEDSAMYFCASTGGSSTDTQYFGPGTRLTVL.

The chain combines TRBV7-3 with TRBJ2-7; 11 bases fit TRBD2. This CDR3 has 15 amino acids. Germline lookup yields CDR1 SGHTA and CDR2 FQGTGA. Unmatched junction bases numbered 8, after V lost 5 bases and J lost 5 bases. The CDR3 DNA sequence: TGTGCCAGCAGCCCTACCCTAGCGGGAGGCCACGAGCAGTACTTC. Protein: CASSPTLAGGHEQYF. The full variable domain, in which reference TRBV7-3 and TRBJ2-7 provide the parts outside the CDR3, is GAGVSQTPSNKVTEKGKYVELRCDPISGHTALYWYRQSLGQGPEFLIYFQGTGAADDSGLPNDRFFAVRPEGSVSTLKIQRTERGDSAVYLCASSPTLAGGHEQYFGPGTRLTVT.

CDR3 nucleotide sequence: TGTGCCGGACGGACAGGGATGAACACTGAAGCTTTCTTT. Translated: CAGRTGMNTEAFF. V is TRBV12-3 or TRBV12-4 and J is TRBJ1-1; 8 bases are a match to TRBD1. V was clipped by 11 bases and J by 0 bases; unmatched bases: 5. The CDR3 has 13 amino acids.

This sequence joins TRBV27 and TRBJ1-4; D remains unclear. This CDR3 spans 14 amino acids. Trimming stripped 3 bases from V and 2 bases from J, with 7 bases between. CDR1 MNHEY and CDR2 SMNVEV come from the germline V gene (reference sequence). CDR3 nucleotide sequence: TGTGCCAGCAGTTTTAGTTCGACTAATGAAAAACTGTTTTTT. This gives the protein CASSFSSTNEKLFF.

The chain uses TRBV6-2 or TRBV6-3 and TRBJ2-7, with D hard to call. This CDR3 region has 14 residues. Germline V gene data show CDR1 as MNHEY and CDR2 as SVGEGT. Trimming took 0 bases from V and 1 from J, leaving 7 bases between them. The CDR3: CASSYSRMSYEQYF. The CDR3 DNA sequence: TGTGCCAGCAGTTACTCGAGGATGTCCTACGAGCAGTACTTC.

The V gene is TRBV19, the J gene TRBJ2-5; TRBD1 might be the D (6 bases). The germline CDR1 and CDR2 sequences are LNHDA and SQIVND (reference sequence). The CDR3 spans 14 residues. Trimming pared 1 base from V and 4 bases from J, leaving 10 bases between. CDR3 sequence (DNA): TGTGCCAGTAGTATAGTCGGACAGCGAGAGACCCAGTACTTC. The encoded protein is CASSIVGQRETQYF.

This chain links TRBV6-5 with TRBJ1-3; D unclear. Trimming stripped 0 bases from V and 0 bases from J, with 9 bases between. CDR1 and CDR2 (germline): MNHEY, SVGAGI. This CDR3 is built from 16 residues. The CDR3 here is CASSYSRSHSGNTIYF. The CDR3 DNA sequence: TGTGCCAGCAGTTACTCGAGGTCACACTCTGGAAACACCATATATTTT.

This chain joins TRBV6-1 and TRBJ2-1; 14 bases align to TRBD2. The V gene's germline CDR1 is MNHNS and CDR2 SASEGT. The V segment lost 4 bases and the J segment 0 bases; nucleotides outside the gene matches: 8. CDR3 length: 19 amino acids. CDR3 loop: CASSVAGLAGVSSYNEQFF. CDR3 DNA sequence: TGTGCCAGCAGTGTAGCGGGACTAGCGGGAGTGAGCTCCTACAATGAGCAGTTCTTC.

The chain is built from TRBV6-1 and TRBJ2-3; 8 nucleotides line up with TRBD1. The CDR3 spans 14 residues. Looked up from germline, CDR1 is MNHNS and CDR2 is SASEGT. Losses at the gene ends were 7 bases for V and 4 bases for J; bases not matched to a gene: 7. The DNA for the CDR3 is TGTGCCAGCATGTTGGACAGGGTGCCAGATACGCAGTATTTT. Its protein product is CASMLDRVPDTQYF.

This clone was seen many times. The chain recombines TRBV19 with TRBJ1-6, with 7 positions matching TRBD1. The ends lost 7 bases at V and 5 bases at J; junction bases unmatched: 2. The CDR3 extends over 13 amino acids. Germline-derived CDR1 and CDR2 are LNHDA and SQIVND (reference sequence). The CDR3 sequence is CASMGQNNSPLHF. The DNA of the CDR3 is TGTGCCAGTATGGGACAGAATAATTCACCCCTCCACTTT.

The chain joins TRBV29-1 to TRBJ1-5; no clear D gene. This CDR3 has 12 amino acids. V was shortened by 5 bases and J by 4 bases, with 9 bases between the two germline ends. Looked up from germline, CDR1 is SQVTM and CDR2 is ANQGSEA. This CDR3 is CSVRDSNQPQHF. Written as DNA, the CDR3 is TGCAGCGTTCGGGATTCTAATCAGCCCCAGCATTTT.

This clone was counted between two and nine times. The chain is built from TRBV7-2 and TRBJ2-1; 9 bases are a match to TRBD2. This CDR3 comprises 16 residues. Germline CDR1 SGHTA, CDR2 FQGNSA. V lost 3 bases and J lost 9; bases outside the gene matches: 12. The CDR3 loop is CASSFNVISGGLEQFF. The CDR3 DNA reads TGTGCCAGCAGCTTCAATGTCATTAGCGGGGGCCTTGAGCAGTTCTTC.

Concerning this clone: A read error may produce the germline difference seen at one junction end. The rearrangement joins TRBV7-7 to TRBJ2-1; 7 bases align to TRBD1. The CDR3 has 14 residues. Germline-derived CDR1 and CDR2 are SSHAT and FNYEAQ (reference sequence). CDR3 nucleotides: TGTGCTAGCAGCTCCAACAGGGGCCAGGATGAGCAGTTCTTC. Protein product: CASSSNRGQDEQFF.

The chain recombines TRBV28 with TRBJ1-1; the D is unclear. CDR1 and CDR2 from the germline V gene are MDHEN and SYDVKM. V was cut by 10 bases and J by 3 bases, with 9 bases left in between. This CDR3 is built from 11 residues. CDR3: CAIHRDTEAFF. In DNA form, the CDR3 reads TGTGCCATCCACCGGGACACTGAAGCTTTCTTT.

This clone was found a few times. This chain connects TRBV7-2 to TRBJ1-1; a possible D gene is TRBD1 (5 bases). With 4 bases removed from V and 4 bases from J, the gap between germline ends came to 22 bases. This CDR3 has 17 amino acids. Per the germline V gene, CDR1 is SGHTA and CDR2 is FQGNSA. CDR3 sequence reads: CASSSFPRTPRVTEAFF. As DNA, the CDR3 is TGTGCCAGCAGCTCTTTCCCACGGACACCAAGGGTCACTGAAGCTTTCTTT.